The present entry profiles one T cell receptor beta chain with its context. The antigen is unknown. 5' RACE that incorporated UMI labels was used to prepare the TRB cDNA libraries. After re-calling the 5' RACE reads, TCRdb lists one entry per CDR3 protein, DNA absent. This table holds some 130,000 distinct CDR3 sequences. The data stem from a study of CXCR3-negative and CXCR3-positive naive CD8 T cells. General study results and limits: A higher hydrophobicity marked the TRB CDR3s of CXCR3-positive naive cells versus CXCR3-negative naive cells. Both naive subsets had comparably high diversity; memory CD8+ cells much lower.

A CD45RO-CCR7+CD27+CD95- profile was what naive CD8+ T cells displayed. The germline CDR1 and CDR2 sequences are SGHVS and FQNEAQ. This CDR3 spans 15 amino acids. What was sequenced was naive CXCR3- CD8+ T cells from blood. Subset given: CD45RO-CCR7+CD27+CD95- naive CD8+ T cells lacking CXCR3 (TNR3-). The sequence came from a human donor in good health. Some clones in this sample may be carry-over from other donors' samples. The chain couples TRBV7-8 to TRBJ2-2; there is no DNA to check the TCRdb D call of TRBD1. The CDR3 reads CASTWDRVITGELFF.